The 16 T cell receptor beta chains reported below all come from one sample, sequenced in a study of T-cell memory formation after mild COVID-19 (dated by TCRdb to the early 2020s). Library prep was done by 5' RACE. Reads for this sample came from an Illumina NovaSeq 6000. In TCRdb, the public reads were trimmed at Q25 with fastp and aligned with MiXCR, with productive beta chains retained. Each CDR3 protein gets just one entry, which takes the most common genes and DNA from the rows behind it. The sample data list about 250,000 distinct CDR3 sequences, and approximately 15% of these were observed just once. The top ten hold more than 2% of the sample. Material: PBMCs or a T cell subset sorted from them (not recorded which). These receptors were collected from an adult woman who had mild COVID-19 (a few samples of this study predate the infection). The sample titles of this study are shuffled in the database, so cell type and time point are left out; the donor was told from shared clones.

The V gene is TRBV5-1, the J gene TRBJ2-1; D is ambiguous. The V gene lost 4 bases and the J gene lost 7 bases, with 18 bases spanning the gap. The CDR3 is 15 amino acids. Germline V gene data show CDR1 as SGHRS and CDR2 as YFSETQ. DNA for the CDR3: TGCGCCAGCAGCCAAAACGGGCCCTTTGTTAATGAGCAGTTCTTC. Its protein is CASSQNGPFVNEQFF.

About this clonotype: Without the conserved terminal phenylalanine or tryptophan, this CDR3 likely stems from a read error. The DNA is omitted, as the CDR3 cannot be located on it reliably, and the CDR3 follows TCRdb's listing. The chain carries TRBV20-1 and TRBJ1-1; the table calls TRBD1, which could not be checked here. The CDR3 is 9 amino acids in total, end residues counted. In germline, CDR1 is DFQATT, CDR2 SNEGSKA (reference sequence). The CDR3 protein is CSAGHRVKL.

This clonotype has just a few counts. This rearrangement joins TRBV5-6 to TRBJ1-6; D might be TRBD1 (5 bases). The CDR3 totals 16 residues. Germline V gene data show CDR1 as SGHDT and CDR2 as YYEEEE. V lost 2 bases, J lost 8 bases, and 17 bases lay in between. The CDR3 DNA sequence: TGTGCCAGCAGCTTAACCGGGACCCGAAACGATTCACCCCTCCACTTT. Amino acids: CASSLTGTRNDSPLHF.

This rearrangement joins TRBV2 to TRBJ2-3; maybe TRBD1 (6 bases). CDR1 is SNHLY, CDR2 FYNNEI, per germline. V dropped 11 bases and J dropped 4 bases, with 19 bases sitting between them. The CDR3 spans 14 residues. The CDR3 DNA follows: TGTGCCGGTCTACAGGGAAGAGGCCCAGATACGCAGTATTTT. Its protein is CAGLQGRGPDTQYF.

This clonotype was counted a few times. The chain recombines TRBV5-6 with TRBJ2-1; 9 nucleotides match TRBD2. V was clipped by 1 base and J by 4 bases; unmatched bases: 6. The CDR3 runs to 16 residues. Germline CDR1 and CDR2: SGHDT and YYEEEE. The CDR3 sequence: CASSLWASGAYNEQFF. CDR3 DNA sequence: TGTGCCAGCAGCTTGTGGGCTAGCGGGGCGTACAATGAGCAGTTCTTC.

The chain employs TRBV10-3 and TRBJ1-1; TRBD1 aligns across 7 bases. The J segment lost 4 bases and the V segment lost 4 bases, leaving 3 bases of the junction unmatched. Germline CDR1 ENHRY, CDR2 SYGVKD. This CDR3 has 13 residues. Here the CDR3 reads CAISGQGTTEAFF. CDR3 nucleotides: TGTGCCATCAGTGGACAGGGAACCACTGAAGCTTTCTTT.

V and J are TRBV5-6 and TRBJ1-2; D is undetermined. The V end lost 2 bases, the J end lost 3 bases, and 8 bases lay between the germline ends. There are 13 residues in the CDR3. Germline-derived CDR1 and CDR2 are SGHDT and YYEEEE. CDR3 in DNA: TGTGCCAGCAGCTTCACGGGGTACTATGGCTACACCTTC. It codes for CASSFTGYYGYTF.

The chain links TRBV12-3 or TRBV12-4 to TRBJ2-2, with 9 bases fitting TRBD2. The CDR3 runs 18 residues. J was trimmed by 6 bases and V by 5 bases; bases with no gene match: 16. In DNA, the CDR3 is TGTGCCAGCAGTAACAAAAATAGCGGGAGAAGGGGTCCCGGGGAGCTGTTTTTT. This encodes CASSNKNSGRRGPGELFF.

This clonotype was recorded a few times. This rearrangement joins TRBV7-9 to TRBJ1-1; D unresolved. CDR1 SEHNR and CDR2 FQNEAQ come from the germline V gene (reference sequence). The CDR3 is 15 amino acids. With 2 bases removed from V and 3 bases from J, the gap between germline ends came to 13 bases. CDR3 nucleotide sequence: TGTGCCAGCAGCTTATTGAGGCAGGAGGACACTGAAGCTTTCTTT. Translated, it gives CASSLLRQEDTEAFF.

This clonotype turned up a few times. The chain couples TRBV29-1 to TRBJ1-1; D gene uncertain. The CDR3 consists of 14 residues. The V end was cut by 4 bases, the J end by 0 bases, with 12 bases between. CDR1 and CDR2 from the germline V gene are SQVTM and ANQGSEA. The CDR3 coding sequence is TGCAGCGTTGTAAGGCGTATCGTGAACACTGAAGCTTTCTTT. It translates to CSVVRRIVNTEAFF. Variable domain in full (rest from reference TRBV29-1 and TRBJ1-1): SAVISQKPSRDICQRGTSLTIQCQVDSQVTMMFWYRQQPGQSLTLIATANQGSEATYESGFVIDKFPISRPNLTFSTLTVSNMSPEDSSIYLCSVVRRIVNTEAFFGQGTRLTVV.

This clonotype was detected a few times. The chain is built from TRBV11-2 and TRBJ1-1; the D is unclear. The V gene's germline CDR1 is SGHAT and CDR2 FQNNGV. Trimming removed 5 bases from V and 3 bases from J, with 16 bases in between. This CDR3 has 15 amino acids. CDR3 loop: CASSPGEGRDTEAFF. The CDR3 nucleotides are TGTGCCAGCAGCCCCGGGGAGGGCAGAGACACTGAAGCTTTCTTT.

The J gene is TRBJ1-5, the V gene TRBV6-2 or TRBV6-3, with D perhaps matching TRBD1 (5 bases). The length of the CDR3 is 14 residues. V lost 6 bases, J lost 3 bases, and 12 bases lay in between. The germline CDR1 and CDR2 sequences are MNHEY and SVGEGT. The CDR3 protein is CASRTTVSNQPQHF. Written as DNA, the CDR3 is TGTGCCAGCAGGACGACAGTGTCCAATCAGCCCCAGCATTTT.

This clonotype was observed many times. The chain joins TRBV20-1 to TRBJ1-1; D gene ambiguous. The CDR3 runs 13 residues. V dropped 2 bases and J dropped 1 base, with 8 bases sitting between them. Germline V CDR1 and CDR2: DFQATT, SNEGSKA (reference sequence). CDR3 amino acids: CSARSRQNTEAFF. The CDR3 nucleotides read TGCAGTGCTAGATCCAGGCAGAACACTGAAGCTTTCTTT.

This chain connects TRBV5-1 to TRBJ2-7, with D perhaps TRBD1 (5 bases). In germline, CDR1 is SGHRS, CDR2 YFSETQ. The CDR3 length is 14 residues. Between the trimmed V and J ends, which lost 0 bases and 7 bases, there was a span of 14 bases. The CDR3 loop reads CASSLAFRAQEQYF. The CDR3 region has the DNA TGCGCCAGCAGCTTGGCCTTCAGGGCGCAGGAGCAGTACTTC.

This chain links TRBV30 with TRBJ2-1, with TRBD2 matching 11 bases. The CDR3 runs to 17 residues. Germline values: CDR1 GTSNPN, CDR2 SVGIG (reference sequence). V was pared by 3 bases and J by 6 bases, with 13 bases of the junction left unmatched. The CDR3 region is CAWSPILTSGRGNEQFF. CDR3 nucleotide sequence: TGTGCCTGGAGCCCCATACTTACTAGCGGGAGAGGCAATGAGCAGTTCTTC.

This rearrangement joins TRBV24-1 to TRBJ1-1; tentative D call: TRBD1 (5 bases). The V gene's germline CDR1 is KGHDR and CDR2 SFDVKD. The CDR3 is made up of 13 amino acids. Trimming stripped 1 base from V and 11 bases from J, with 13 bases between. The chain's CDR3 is CATSDFDGAKAFF. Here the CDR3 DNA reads TGTGCCACCAGTGATTTTGATGGGGCAAAGGCTTTCTTT.